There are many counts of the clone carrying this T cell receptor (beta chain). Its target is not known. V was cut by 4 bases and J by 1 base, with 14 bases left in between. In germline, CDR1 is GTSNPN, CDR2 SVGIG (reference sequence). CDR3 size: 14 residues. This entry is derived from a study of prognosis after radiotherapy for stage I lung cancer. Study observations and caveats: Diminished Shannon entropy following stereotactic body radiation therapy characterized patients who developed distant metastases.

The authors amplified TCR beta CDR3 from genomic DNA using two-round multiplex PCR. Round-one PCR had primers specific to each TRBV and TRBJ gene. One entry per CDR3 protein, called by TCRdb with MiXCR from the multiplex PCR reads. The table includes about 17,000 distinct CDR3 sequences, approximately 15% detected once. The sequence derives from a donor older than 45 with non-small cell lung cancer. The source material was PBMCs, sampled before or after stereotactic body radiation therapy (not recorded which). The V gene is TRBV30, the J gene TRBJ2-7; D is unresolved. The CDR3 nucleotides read TGTGCCTGGACCATAGAGTGGGAATCCTACGAGCAGTACTTC. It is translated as CAWTIEWESYEQYF. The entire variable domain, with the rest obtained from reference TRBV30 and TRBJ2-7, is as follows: SQTIHQWPATLVQPVGSPLSLECTVEGTSNPNLYWYRQAAGRGLQLLFYSVGIGQISSEVPQNLSASRPQDRQFILSSKKLLLSDSGFYLCAWTIEWESYEQYFGPGTRLTVT.